The 6 T cell receptor beta chains given below trace back to one sample, sequenced in a study of shared clonotypes between healthy human individuals. The repertoire was sequenced with immunoSEQ multiplex PCR; TCRdb's copy has only in-frame clones and lacks some. The sample comprises approximately 2,000,000 clones, approximately 90% of which are singletons, and roughly 0.34% rests with the top ten. The specimen sequenced was naive CD4+ T cells from PBMCs. Indicated subset: CD45RA+ positively selected. These receptors originate from a man younger than 35 in good health. Some clones in this sample may be carry-over from other donors' samples.

The genes are TRBV2 and TRBJ1-5; TRBD1 aligns across 8 bases. Germline CDR1 is SNHLY and CDR2 is FYNNEI. This CDR3 has 14 residues. Trimming at V came to 3 bases and at J to 7 bases, leaving 5 bases not matched to a gene. The CDR3 DNA reads TGTGCCAGCAGTGACAGGACAGGGTCCCAGCCCCAGCATTTT. Protein product: CASSDRTGSQPQHF.

This clone was picked up one time. This specimen includes other DNA sequences encoding the same CDR3. This sequence joins TRBV4-3 and TRBJ1-3; D remains ambiguous. The germline V gene encodes CDR1 LGHNA and CDR2 YSLEER. This CDR3 region has 14 residues. V lost 0 bases and J 4 bases, leaving 7 bases between the germline ends. CDR3 DNA sequence: TGCGCCAGCAGCCAAGAGGGGTCAGGAAACACCATATATTTT. As protein: CASSQEGSGNTIYF.

Comment on this clone: The same CDR3 arises from other DNA sequences in this sample as well. The chain couples TRBV5-1 to TRBJ1-1; D gene ambiguous. Germline loops: CDR1 SGHRS, CDR2 YFSETQ. V shed 0 bases and J shed 0 bases, with 6 bases lying between them. The CDR3 loop spans 14 amino acids. The CDR3 loop reads CASSLAVMNTEAFF. The CDR3, as DNA: TGCGCCAGCAGCTTGGCAGTCATGAACACTGAAGCTTTCTTT.

This rearrangement joins TRBV7-9 to TRBJ1-4; TRBD1 might be the D (6 bases). V lost 1 base, J lost 8 bases, and 14 bases lay in between. The length of the CDR3 is 15 residues. Germline V CDR1 and CDR2: SEHNR, FQNEAQ (reference sequence). CDR3 residues: CASSLGTGAREKLFF. The CDR3 DNA follows: TGTGCCAGCAGCTTAGGTACGGGGGCGAGAGAAAAACTGTTTTTT.

The rearrangement links TRBV2 to TRBJ2-5; possibly TRBD1 for D (6 bases). V lost 5 bases to trimming and J lost 5 bases, with 12 bases between them. CDR1 and CDR2 (germline): SNHLY, FYNNEI. CDR3 length: 13 amino acids. The CDR3 loop is CASSTTGRETQYF. DNA of the CDR3: TGTGCCAGCAGTACGACAGGCAGGGAGACCCAGTACTTC.

This rearrangement joins TRBV7-8 to TRBJ1-6, with TRBD1 identical over 8 bases. CDR3 length equals 15 residues. Losses at the gene ends were 3 bases for V and 8 bases for J; bases not matched to a gene: 6. Germline V gives CDR1 SGHVS, CDR2 FQNEAQ. The CDR3 DNA is TGTGCCAGCAGCTTCCGGACAGGGAAGGATTCACCCCTCCACTTT. Its translation is CASSFRTGKDSPLHF.